The 11 T cell receptor beta chains in this list originate from one sample, sequenced in a study of blood T cells in healthy people across ages. The second PCR ran about 6 to 12 cycles with a sample-barcoded 5' primer and J-beta primers. MiXCR, run by TCRdb on the 5' RACE reads, gives a single entry per CDR3 protein. The sample lists about 800,000 distinct CDR3 sequences; approximately 25% were seen once. This same sample was also part of a study on T cells of mothers and their children.

Sequenced sample: blood. The receptors come from a boy between 10 and 17 years old in good health.

The genes are TRBV4-3 and TRBJ1-2; unclear D gene. The CDR3 is 14 residues long. Germline values: CDR1 LGHNA, CDR2 YSLEER. V was trimmed by 0 bases and J by 8 bases, leaving 13 bases between them. CDR3 loop: CASSQDRTLGGYTF. The DNA of the CDR3 is TGCGCCAGCAGCCAAGATCGCACTTTGGGAGGCTACACCTTC.

The chain joins TRBV24-1 to TRBJ2-5; D assignment may be TRBD1 or TRBD2 (6 bases each). The J call may not be correct, given that the DNA end is closer to TRBJ2-1. The CDR3 is 17 amino acids. Germline values: CDR1 KGHDR, CDR2 SFDVKD. In nucleotides, the CDR3 is TGTGCCACCAGTGATTTTATTCGGGGGCGCAGTGGCAATGAGCAGTTCTTC. Its protein is CATSDFIRGRSGNEQFF.

This rearrangement joins TRBV20-1 to TRBJ2-5, with D hard to call. This CDR3 is 9 amino acids long. Per the germline V gene, CDR1 is DFQATT and CDR2 is SNEGSKA (reference sequence). Deletions cut 6 bases from V and 7 bases from J, with 6 bases between. CDR3 residues: CSAAGTQYF. The DNA of the CDR3 is TGCAGTGCCGCCGGGACCCAGTACTTC.

This clonotype has a handful of counts. This rearrangement joins TRBV29-1 to TRBJ1-4; D is perhaps TRBD1 (5 bases). Per the germline V gene, CDR1 is SQVTM and CDR2 is ANQGSEA. With 0 bases removed from V and 3 bases from J, the gap between germline ends came to 11 bases. The CDR3 loop spans 15 amino acids. DNA of the CDR3: TGCAGCGTTGAAGAAGCAGGGAAAGCTAATGAAAAACTGTTTTTT. It yields the protein CSVEEAGKANEKLFF.

The chain couples TRBV5-1 to TRBJ2-3; D not resolved. Germline V gene sequence: CDR1 SGHRS, CDR2 YFSETQ. Trimming removed 0 bases at V and 0 bases at J, with 11 bases between. The CDR3 sequence is 16 residues long. The CDR3 DNA reads as TGCGCCAGCAGCTTGGGGTCCCAGTTTAGCACAGATACGCAGTATTTT. Its translation is CASSLGSQFSTDTQYF.

The rearrangement links TRBV4-2 to TRBJ1-1, with a tentative D call TRBD1 (6 bases). CDR1 and CDR2 (germline): LGHNA, YNFKEQ. Trimming shortened V by 7 bases and J by 6 bases, and 15 bases separated the two germline ends. The CDR3 length is 13 residues. DNA of the CDR3: TGTGCCAGCAACGAAGGGGGGTCTGCTGAAGCTTTCTTT. Amino acids: CASNEGGSAEAFF.

This clonotype turned up a few times. The J gene is TRBJ2-5, the V gene TRBV6-6, with D tentatively TRBD2 (5 bases). This CDR3 comprises 15 residues. The germline gives CDR1 MNHNY, CDR2 SVGAGI (reference sequence). Trimming cost V 5 bases and J 2 bases, with 15 bases left between them. The CDR3 protein is CASSPLAGSQETQYF. The CDR3, as DNA: TGTGCCAGCAGTCCCTTGGCGGGCTCACAAGAGACCCAGTACTTC.

The chain carries TRBV20-1 and TRBJ2-3; D tentatively reads TRBD1 or TRBD2 (5 bases each). Germline V gene sequence: CDR1 DFQATT, CDR2 SNEGSKA (reference sequence). V was trimmed by 4 bases and J by 4 bases, leaving 15 bases between them. CDR3 length: 14 amino acids. The CDR3 nucleotides are TGCAGTGCTACTGTGGGACGACTCCCAGATACGCAGTATTTT. Encoded protein: CSATVGRLPDTQYF.

A few counts support this clonotype. The rearrangement joins TRBV15 to TRBJ2-2; the D is unclear. Per germline, CDR1 LNHNV and CDR2 YYDKDF (reference sequence). Trimming left V 2 bases short and J 7 bases short, with 11 bases between. The CDR3 consists of 14 residues. Here the CDR3 reads CATSRRTPVGELFF. DNA for the CDR3: TGTGCCACCAGCAGACGGACCCCAGTCGGGGAGCTGTTTTTT.

The CDR3, as DNA: TGTGCCAGCAGCCAAGTTCGACTAGCGGAGGTCTACGAGCAGTACTTC. It codes for CASSQVRLAEVYEQYF. The chain couples TRBV14 to TRBJ2-5, with 9 bases identical to TRBD2. The J call is uncertain, as TRBJ2-7 better fits the DNA end. Germline assignment: CDR1 SGHDN and CDR2 FVKESK. The CDR3 totals 16 residues.

This clonotype occurred a few times. The gene calls are TRBV21-1 and TRBJ2-3; TRBD2 is taken as the D call from the table, unchecked against the DNA. TRBV21-1 corresponds to a pseudogene. The CDR3 runs to 18 residues. Here the CDR3 DNA reads TGTGCCAGCAGCGCAAAGAGGGTCCTAGCGGAGAGCACAGATACGCAGTATTTT. Amino acids: CASSAKRVLAESTDTQYF.